The clone carrying this T cell receptor (beta chain) has just a few counts. The antigen is not known. This record comes from a study of CD8 T cells in ankylosing spondylitis. Regarding the study as a whole: Within peripheral blood, clones linked to disease were CD8+ and relatively rare. Reported data indicate significant enrichment of disease-linked clones within matched ankylosing spondylitis synovial fluid. Blood of patients with ankylosing spondylitis appeared to be characterized by a TCR beta motif of several highly homologous variants.

For TCR beta, libraries came from quantitative 5'-RACE with molecular barcodes. One entry per CDR3 protein, called by TCRdb with MiXCR from the 5' RACE reads. Altogether around 90,000 distinct CDR3 sequences are present, around 26% being singletons, with the ten largest covering roughly three fifths. V dropped 6 bases and J dropped 8 bases, with 11 bases sitting between them. Germline V CDR1 and CDR2: MNHEY, SVGAGI. This CDR3 spans 11 amino acids. This sequence joins TRBV6-5 and TRBJ2-7, with a weak D call TRBD1 (5 bases). What was sequenced was blood, either unsorted or a sorted T cell fraction (not recorded which). The sequence was collected from a male donor with ankylosing spondylitis or in good health (not recorded which). The CDR3 sequence is CASRVDIQQYF. CDR3 DNA: TGTGCCAGCAGGGTGGACATTCAGCAGTACTTC.